These 32 T cell receptor beta chains originate from one sample sequenced in a study of tumor and adjacent non-tumor tissue in lung cancer. TCRbeta libraries were built with three rounds of nested PCR, modified from ARM-PCR. TCRdb passed the multiplex PCR reads through MiXCR, listing each CDR3 protein once. The data contain tens of thousands of distinct CDR3 sequences, just under 60% of them seen just once; the ten biggest clones take up roughly 21%. No cell sorting was done before RNA was extracted from the tissue. Sequenced: lung tumor tissue. The origin of the receptors is a man in his forties or fifties with non-small cell lung cancer.

The chain uses TRBV2 and TRBJ1-5; no clear D. The CDR3 length is 15 residues. Germline V gene lookup returns CDR1 SNHLY and CDR2 FYNNEI. V lost 5 bases and J 2 bases, leaving 13 bases between the germline ends. For the CDR3, the DNA is TGTGCCAGCAGTAAATGGGATGCAGGCAATCAGCCCCAGCATTTT. Residues: CASSKWDAGNQPQHF.

On this clonotype: A read error is possible here, since a much larger clone lies one base away. V usage is TRBV12-3 or TRBV12-4 and J usage is TRBJ2-3; D call uncertain. This CDR3 is built from 14 residues. The DNA for the CDR3 is TGTCCCAGCAGTTTGGTGCAGAGCACAGATACGCAGTATTTT. Translated: CPSSLVQSTDTQYF.

As to this clonotype: Its ends do not fully match the called genes, so a read error is possible. The chain links TRBV11-2 to TRBJ2-1; D is unclear. The germline V gene has CDR1 SGHAT and CDR2 FQNNGV. CDR3 length: 13 residues. CDR3 amino acids: CASSLYGENEEFF. The CDR3 nucleotides read TGTGCCAGTAGCTTATATGGGGAAAATGAAGAGTTCTTC.

As for this clonotype: A junction boundary mismatches the germline segment, possibly from a read error. The chain uses TRBV5-1 and TRBJ2-3, with D perhaps TRBD1 (5 bases). Germline values: CDR1 SGHRS, CDR2 YFSETQ. The CDR3 is 14 residues long. In DNA, the CDR3 is TGCACCAGCAGCTTGACAGAACCCACAGATACGCAGTATTTT. Translation gives CTSSLTEPTDTQYF.

In this sample, this clonotype turned up a few times. This clone may be a read error of a much larger clone one base away. The chain is built from TRBV5-1 and TRBJ2-2; D ambiguous. The CDR3 consists of 14 residues. Germline CDR1 reads SGHRS; CDR2 reads YFSETQ. CDR3 residues: CVSRIRVDTGELFF. CDR3 nucleotide sequence: TGCGTCAGCAGGATTAGGGTCGACACCGGGGAGCTGTTTTTT.

Regarding this clonotype: This may come from a read error, since a much larger clone is one base off. The CDR3 DNA reads TGCGCCAGTGGCCTAGACAGTGCCACTGAAGCTTTCTTT. It encodes CASGLDSATEAFF. V gene TRBV10-2 combines with J gene TRBJ1-1, with D possibly being TRBD1 (5 bases). The CDR3 totals 13 residues. V was clipped by 9 bases and J by 4 bases, with 15 bases between them. Germline V lookup: CDR1 WSHSY, CDR2 SAAADI.

The J gene is TRBJ1-5, the V gene TRBV6-5, with no clear D. The CDR3 has 14 residues. CDR1 and CDR2 (germline): MNHEY, SVGAGI. This CDR3 is CTNSPVRGRGPQHF. CDR3 DNA sequence: TGTACCAACAGTCCCGTTCGGGGTCGAGGGCCCCAGCATTTT.

This clonotype was seen at least ten times. J is TRBJ2-2 and V is TRBV6-5, with 12 positions matching TRBD2. Germline V CDR1 and CDR2: MNHEY, SVGAGI. The CDR3 is 16 residues long. Trimming cost V 6 bases and J 4 bases; bases outside gene matches: 6. This CDR3 is CASRAKTSGSTGELFF. Here the CDR3 DNA reads TGTGCCAGCAGAGCGAAGACTAGCGGGAGCACCGGGGAGCTGTTTTTT.

This clonotype was recorded many times. The rearrangement uses TRBV18 and TRBJ1-2; no definite D call. Germline CDR1 and CDR2: KGHSH and LQKENI. Trimming pared 3 bases from V and 7 bases from J, leaving 12 bases between. The CDR3 loop spans 13 amino acids. CDR3 protein: CASSPRVASGYTF. CDR3 DNA sequence: TGTGCCAGCTCACCGAGGGTTGCGAGTGGCTACACCTTC.

This clonotype has a count of ten or more. This chain links TRBV10-2 with TRBJ1-2; D might be TRBD1 (6 bases). The CDR3 length is 13 residues. Trimming stripped 4 bases from V and 4 bases from J, with 10 bases between. The germline V gene has CDR1 WSHSY and CDR2 SAAADI. The DNA for the CDR3 is TGCGCCAGCAGTGCAACAGGGATCTATGGCTACACCTTC. Protein: CASSATGIYGYTF.

The CDR3 DNA reads TGTGCCAGCAGCTCGGGCAGGGCGACCTACGAGCAGTACTTC. It yields the protein CASSSGRATYEQYF. This chain connects TRBV11-2 to TRBJ2-7, with a tentative D call TRBD1 (5 bases). Trimming removed 4 bases from V and 2 bases from J, with 12 bases in between. CDR3 length: 14 residues. CDR1 and CDR2 from the germline V gene are SGHAT and FQNNGV.

A word on this clonotype: Germline and junction disagree at one end, which may indicate a read error. J is TRBJ1-1 and V is TRBV6-6; TRBD1 is a possible D gene (6 bases). The CDR3 length is 14 residues. Per germline, CDR1 MNHNY and CDR2 SVGAGI (reference sequence). The CDR3 sequence: CASGYDRLRTEAFF. CDR3 sequence (DNA): TGTGCCAGCGGTTACGACAGGTTGCGAACTGAAGCTTTCTTT.

A few counts support this clonotype. The germline gene is not matched at one end of the junction; a read error may be the cause. The J gene is TRBJ2-7, the V gene TRBV6-5, with 8 bases that match TRBD2. The length of the CDR3 is 15 residues. CDR1 and CDR2 from the germline V gene are MNHEY and SVGAGI. The CDR3 loop reads CASRTREGSSYEQYF. Here the CDR3 DNA reads TGCGCCAGCAGAACCCGGGAGGGCTCGAGCTACGAGCAGTACTTC.

This clonotype was seen more than once but under ten times. This may arise from a read error, as a much more abundant clone is one base away. This chain links TRBV6-2 or TRBV6-3 with TRBJ2-6; unclear D gene. Germline V gene lookup returns CDR1 MNHEY and CDR2 SVGEGT. This CDR3 is built from 16 residues. The CDR3 DNA follows: TGTGCCAGTTCCCGACCACAAGGCTCTGGGACCAACGTCCTGACTTTC. It is translated as CASSRPQGSGTNVLTF.

This clonotype came up a few times. The CDR3 is CASSRLSLSYNEQFF. CDR3 nucleotide sequence: TGCGCCAGCAGCCGACTCTCACTCTCCTACAATGAGCAGTTCTTC. The rearrangement joins TRBV4-1 to TRBJ2-1, with D uncertain. The CDR3 runs to 15 residues. CDR1 and CDR2 from the germline V gene are MGHRA and YSYEKL. The V end was cut by 4 bases, the J end by 0 bases, with 10 bases between.

To note about this clonotype: One end of the junction varies from germline; a read error may be responsible. The chain couples TRBV11-1 to TRBJ1-1; 7 bases map to TRBD1. Germline-derived CDR1 and CDR2 are SGHAT and FQDESV (reference sequence). CDR3 length: 13 amino acids. The CDR3 region has the DNA TGTGCCAGCAGCCCCGGGACAGAAGATGAAGCTTCCTTT. As protein: CASSPGTEDEASF.

Regarding this clonotype: Given a much more abundant clone one base away, this may be a read error. V usage is TRBV6-1 and J usage is TRBJ2-3, with D hard to call. Germline V lookup: CDR1 MNHNS, CDR2 SASEGT. There are 11 residues in the CDR3. The CDR3 sequence: CASMLGITLYF. In DNA form, the CDR3 reads TGTGCCAGCATGTTGGGGATTACGCTGTATTTT.

There are a few counts of this clonotype. The chain recombines TRBV5-1 with TRBJ2-3, with a tentative D call TRBD2 (6 bases). V lost 1 base to trimming and J lost 2 bases, with 8 bases between them. CDR1 is SGHRS, CDR2 YFSETQ, per germline. This CDR3 contains 14 residues. For the CDR3, the DNA is TGCGCCAGCAGCTTGCGCGGGGACACAGATACGCAGTATTTT. It codes for CASSLRGDTDTQYF.

This sequence joins TRBV29-1 and TRBJ1-6; 7 positions match TRBD1. Germline V gene sequence: CDR1 SQVTM, CDR2 ANQGSEA. The CDR3 is 17 residues long. With V trimmed by 3 bases and J by 7 bases, 15 bases remained unmatched. Here the CDR3 reads CSVERPKDRWGNSPLHF. The CDR3 DNA is TGCAGCGTTGAGCGCCCCAAGGACAGGTGGGGAAATTCACCCCTCCACTTT.

This clonotype has only a few counts. This could be a read error, since a much larger clone is one nucleotide away. This sequence joins TRBV29-1 and TRBJ2-5; a weak D match, TRBD1 (5 bases). The germline CDR1 and CDR2 sequences are SQVTM and ANQGSEA. Trimming left V 1 base short and J 9 bases short, with 9 bases between. There are 11 residues in the CDR3. The CDR3 loop reads CSVEGQQAQYF. The CDR3 nucleotides are TGCAGCGTTGAAGGACAGCAGGCCCAGTACTTC.

In regard to this clonotype: Without the conserved terminal phenylalanine or tryptophan, this CDR3 likely stems from a read error. V usage is TRBV4-2 and J usage is TRBJ2-1; TRBD1 is a possible D gene (6 bases). Deletions cut 2 bases from V and 7 bases from J, with 24 bases between. Germline CDR1 LGHNA, CDR2 YNFKEQ. The length of the CDR3 is 18 residues. The CDR3 bases are TGTGCCAGCAGCCAACCCCCGGGGCAGGGGTATTCTAGAAATGAGCAGTTCCTC. Translated, it gives CASSQPPGQGYSRNEQFL.

A word on this clonotype: The germline gene is not matched at one end of the junction; a read error may be the cause. The rearrangement links TRBV29-1 to TRBJ2-6; 8 bases agree with TRBD2. The CDR3 runs 14 residues. Germline CDR1 is SQVTM and CDR2 is ANQGSEA. This CDR3 is CRVGELGGANILNF. DNA for the CDR3: TGCAGGGTTGGAGAGCTCGGGGGGGCCAACATCCTGAATTTC.

Regarding this clonotype: One base away lies a much larger clone, so this may be a sequencing read error. V and J are TRBV5-1 and TRBJ2-7; tentatively, D is TRBD1 (7 bases). The germline V gene has CDR1 SGHRS and CDR2 YFSETQ. This CDR3 spans 14 amino acids. This chain's CDR3 is CVSSPGERGHEQYF. CDR3 in DNA: TGCGTCAGCAGCCCGGGGGAGAGGGGGCACGAGCAGTACTTC. Looking up the rest from reference TRBV5-1 and TRBJ2-7 gives the full variable domain: KAGVTQTPRYLIKTRGQQVTLSCSPISGHRSVSWYQQTPGQGLQFLFEYFSETQRNKGNFPGRFSGRQFSNSRSEMNVSTLELGDSALYLCVSSPGERGHEQYFGPGTRLTVT.

Turning to this clonotype: A read error is possible here, since a much larger clone lies one base away. The chain uses TRBV5-1 and TRBJ2-3, with D unclear. V was cut by 4 bases and J by 3 bases, with 9 bases left in between. Germline V CDR1 and CDR2: SGHRS, YFSETQ. The CDR3 is 13 residues long. DNA of the CDR3: TGCGCCAGCAGCATTGGGAATACAGATACGCAGTATTTT. Translation gives CASSIGNTDTQYF.

This sequence joins TRBV6-1 and TRBJ2-7; 10 bases align to TRBD1. CDR1 and CDR2 from the germline V gene are MNHNS and SASEGT. After removal of 8 bases from V and 3 bases from J, the junction contained 10 bases not matched to a gene. This CDR3 is 15 amino acids long. CDR3 amino acids: CASYSLTGGSYEQYF. The DNA of the CDR3 is TGTGCCAGCTACTCATTGACAGGGGGCAGCTACGAGCAGTACTTC.

To note about this clonotype: Sequence at one end of the junction differs from germline and may be a read error. The chain carries TRBV4-1 and TRBJ1-5; 11 positions match TRBD1. The germline V gene has CDR1 MGHRA and CDR2 YSYEKL. The CDR3 is 15 amino acids. CDR3 sequence (DNA): TGCGTCAGCAGCCAACGGACAGGGGGCTTTACGTCCCAACATTTT. Translating gives CVSSQRTGGFTSQHF.

The gene calls are TRBV20-1 and TRBJ2-7; 9 bases are a match to TRBD1. The V segment lost 6 bases and the J segment 4 bases; nucleotides outside the gene matches: 10. This CDR3 has 14 amino acids. Germline V gene lookup returns CDR1 DFQATT and CDR2 SNEGSKA (reference sequence). In DNA, the CDR3 is TGCAGTGCGCCTACAGGGGGCGCAGTATACGAGCAGTACTTC. This gives the protein CSAPTGGAVYEQYF.

This chain links TRBV11-2 with TRBJ1-1; D remains unclear. V dropped 8 bases and J dropped 13 bases, with 20 bases sitting between them. This CDR3 region has 12 residues. CDR1 is SGHAT and CDR2 is FQNNGV in the germline V gene. The CDR3 bases are TGTGCCAGCGGCCCCGTGAAGAGCTCAATTTTCTTT. Protein: CASGPVKSSIFF.

Comments on this clonotype: Possible read error: a much larger clone is one base away. The chain carries TRBV14 and TRBJ2-1, with unresolved D. The germline V gene has CDR1 SGHDN and CDR2 FVKESK. The CDR3 has 12 amino acids. This CDR3 is CVSSTSWVEQFF. CDR3 bases: TGTGTCAGCAGTACGTCATGGGTAGAGCAGTTCTTC.

Regarding this clonotype: Without the conserved terminal phenylalanine or tryptophan, this CDR3 likely stems from a read error. The chain carries TRBV29-1 and TRBJ1-1; 7 bases map to TRBD1. Per the germline V gene, CDR1 is SQVTM and CDR2 is ANQGSEA. CDR3 size: 13 residues. The CDR3 reads CSVGQGGDTEAFS. The CDR3 coding sequence is TGCAGTGTTGGGCAGGGGGGGGATACTGAAGCTTTCTCT.

To note about this clonotype: The final CDR3 position lacks the conserved phenylalanine or tryptophan, pointing to a likely read error. The chain carries TRBV5-5 and TRBJ2-2; D unresolved. This CDR3 spans 15 amino acids. From germline, CDR1 is SGHKS and CDR2 YYEKEE (reference sequence). In nucleotides, the CDR3 is TGTGCCAGCAGTTTGGTTCGACTCAGCACCGGGGAGCTGTTTTCT. Amino acid sequence: CASSLVRLSTGELFS.

About this clonotype itself: A read error is possible here, since a much larger clone lies one base away. The chain employs TRBV4-1 and TRBJ2-1; TRBD1 is a possible D gene (6 bases). The germline V gene encodes CDR1 MGHRA and CDR2 YSYEKL. The CDR3 loop spans 15 amino acids. This chain's CDR3 is CTSSQGQINNNEQFF. For the CDR3, the DNA is TGCACCAGCAGCCAAGGACAGATAAATAACAATGAGCAGTTCTTC.